The 14 T cell receptor beta chains presented below share a single source sample, sequenced in a study of cytomegalovirus exposure and HLA in healthy donors. It was with 60 Vbeta and 13 Jbeta primers that the PCR ran. Measured with immunoSEQ multiplex PCR; TCRdb has only the in-frame clones, and not every one. The sample comprises about 160,000 clones, under 80% of which are singletons, and 1.3% to 1.5% rests with the top ten. The source material was PBMCs. The receptors were gathered from a woman aged 25 to 39 in good health and CMV-seronegative.

This clone occurred once. The chain combines TRBV5-6 with TRBJ1-6; D is uncertain. Trimming took off 1 base at V and 5 bases at J, with 7 bases between the two ends. The germline V gene has CDR1 SGHDT and CDR2 YYEEEE. The CDR3 spans 14 residues. The chain's CDR3 is CASSLTQNNSPLHF. CDR3 sequence (DNA): TGTGCCAGCAGCTTGACACAGAATAATTCACCCCTCCACTTT.

The chain combines TRBV19 with TRBJ1-5; TRBD1 might be the D (6 bases). V was pared by 3 bases and J by 7 bases, with 16 bases between. CDR3 length: 15 amino acids. Germline assignment: CDR1 LNHDA and CDR2 SQIVND (reference sequence). The CDR3 DNA is TGTGCCAGTAGTATTCCGTCCGGGGGGCCGCAGCCCCAGCATTTT. Its protein is CASSIPSGGPQPQHF.

The chain has TRBV7-6 and TRBJ2-3; 9 nucleotides line up with TRBD2. Looked up from germline, CDR1 is SGHVS and CDR2 is FNYEAQ. The trim removed 1 base at V and 0 bases at J, leaving 2 bases unmatched. This CDR3 region has 16 residues. Here the CDR3 DNA reads TGTGCCAGCAGCTTAGGGGCGGGGGGGAGCACAGATACGCAGTATTTT. Amino acids: CASSLGAGGSTDTQYF.

This chain connects TRBV9 to TRBJ1-3; unclear D gene. Trimming pared 4 bases from V and 0 bases from J, leaving 14 bases between. CDR1 is SGDLS, CDR2 YYNGEE, per germline. This CDR3 spans 16 amino acids. CDR3: CASSLIPGSSGNTIYF. In nucleotides, the CDR3 is TGTGCCAGCAGCCTCATCCCAGGTAGCTCTGGAAACACCATATATTTT.

The V call is TRBV2, the J call TRBJ1-5; tentative D call: TRBD1 (6 bases). In germline, CDR1 is SNHLY, CDR2 FYNNEI. Trimming cost V 3 bases and J 4 bases, with 7 bases left between them. The CDR3 runs to 13 residues. Here the CDR3 reads CASSDQGNQPQHF. CDR3 bases: TGTGCCAGCAGTGATCAGGGGAATCAGCCCCAGCATTTT. Complete variable domain (other parts from reference TRBV2 and TRBJ1-5): EPEVTQTPSHQVTQMGQEVILRCVPISNHLYFYWYRQILGQKVEFLVSFYNNEISEKSEIFDDQFSVERPDGSNFTLKIRSTKLEDSAMYFCASSDQGNQPQHFGDGTRLSIL.

This sequence joins TRBV11-1 and TRBJ2-5, with unresolved D. The end of the DNA fits TRBJ2-7 better, so the J call may be wrong. Germline lookup yields CDR1 SGHAT and CDR2 FQDESV (reference sequence). This CDR3 has 13 amino acids. The CDR3 DNA sequence: TGTGCCAGCAGCTTTGACATTACTTACGAGCAGTACTTC. It encodes CASSFDITYEQYF.

This chain joins TRBV5-1 and TRBJ2-1, with TRBD2 identical over 7 bases. The CDR3 spans 13 residues. Germline V gene sequence: CDR1 SGHRS, CDR2 YFSETQ. Trimming at V came to 6 bases and at J to 3 bases, leaving 3 bases not matched to a gene. CDR3 sequence reads: CASTREGYNEQFF. The CDR3 region has the DNA TGCGCCAGCACCAGGGAGGGCTACAATGAGCAGTTCTTC.

CDR3 sequence reads: CASSTGGGFDNSPLHF. CDR3 DNA sequence: TGTGCCAGCAGCACAGGGGGGGGGTTCGATAATTCACCCCTCCACTTT. The chain recombines TRBV6-6 with TRBJ1-6, with 8 positions matching TRBD1. This CDR3 contains 16 residues. Germline V gene data show CDR1 as MNHNY and CDR2 as SVGAGI (reference sequence). Trimming took 6 bases from V and 5 from J; bases not matched to a gene: 9.

The chain is built from TRBV2 and TRBJ2-3; 9 nucleotides align to TRBD2. V lost 5 bases, J lost 4 bases, and 10 bases stayed unmatched. This CDR3 comprises 16 residues. Germline CDR1 SNHLY, CDR2 FYNNEI. The CDR3 spells CASSLPAGGIADTQYF. The CDR3 nucleotides are TGTGCCAGCAGTCTACCTGCGGGGGGGATAGCAGATACGCAGTATTTT.

The chain couples TRBV6-1 to TRBJ1-2; 9 nucleotides match TRBD1. J was trimmed by 3 bases and V by 6 bases; bases with no gene match: 8. The germline V gene has CDR1 MNHNS and CDR2 SASEGT. The CDR3 runs to 15 residues. The CDR3 DNA is TGTGCCAGCAGCAGATCACAGGGGGCCGACTATGGCTACACCTTC. Its protein is CASSRSQGADYGYTF.

This chain links TRBV7-2 with TRBJ2-3; D is perhaps TRBD1 (5 bases). V was pared by 5 bases and J by 6 bases, with 18 bases between. There are 15 residues in the CDR3. In germline, CDR1 is SGHTA, CDR2 FQGNSA. This chain's CDR3 is CASSLLNQGYDTQYF. CDR3 nucleotide sequence: TGTGCCAGCAGCCTACTAAACCAGGGATACGATACGCAGTATTTT.

This clone was detected only once. The genes are TRBV7-2 and TRBJ1-1; TRBD1 is a possible D gene (5 bases). With 5 bases removed from V and 1 base from J, the gap between germline ends came to 11 bases. The CDR3 contains 14 residues. The V gene's germline CDR1 is SGHTA and CDR2 FQGNSA. This CDR3 is CASSQRQTNTEAFF. CDR3 nucleotide sequence: TGTGCCAGCAGCCAAAGACAGACGAACACTGAAGCTTTCTTT.

CDR3 amino acids: CASRFNRGAWGETQYF. Written as DNA, the CDR3 is TGTGCCAGCAGATTTAACAGGGGCGCCTGGGGGGAGACCCAGTACTTC. V and J are TRBV28 and TRBJ2-5, with 7 bases lining up with TRBD1. The germline V gene encodes CDR1 MDHEN and CDR2 SYDVKM. Losses at the gene ends were 6 bases for V and 5 bases for J; bases not matched to a gene: 15. CDR3 length: 16 amino acids. Full variable domain (rest looked up from reference TRBV28 and TRBJ2-5): DVKVTQSSRYLVKRTGEKVFLECVQDMDHENMFWYRQDPGLGLRLIYFSYDVKMKEKGDIPEGYSVSREKKERFSLILESASTNQTSMYLCASRFNRGAWGETQYFGPGTRLLVL.

This sequence joins TRBV9 and TRBJ2-3, with 7 bases that match TRBD1. The CDR3 is 20 residues long. Germline V gives CDR1 SGDLS, CDR2 YYNGEE. Trimming cost V 1 base and J 0 bases; bases outside gene matches: 17. CDR3 nucleotides: TGTGCCAGCAGCGTAACGATGTCCGGGACAGTCCATTCGAGCACAGATACGCAGTATTTT. It codes for CASSVTMSGTVHSSTDTQYF.